One T cell receptor (beta chain) is described in this entry. Its antigen remains unidentified. The time point was: blood 2 weeks post-SBRT. Described treatment: 15 Gy SBRT to primary tumor, nephrectomy 4 weeks later. The protocol was immunoSEQ multiplex PCR, while the TCRdb copy is restricted to in-frame clones and leaves out a portion. The sample has 100,000 to 150,000 clones, around 80% seen once. This sample is part of a study of radiation and T cells in renal cell carcinoma. As for the study in general: Nephrectomy followed 15 Gy stereotactic body radiation by 4 weeks. Overall study results and limits: In blood, top tumor clones expanded by 2 weeks, shrinking by 4.

V lost 4 bases and J lost 3, with 10 bases in between. Germline values: CDR1 SGHAT, CDR2 FQDESV (reference sequence). The CDR3 is 13 residues long. The sequencing used blood, collected from a patient whose treatment included radiotherapy and nephrectomy. The rearrangement uses TRBV11-1 and TRBJ2-7; possibly TRBD2 for D (5 bases). The TCR originated in a man aged 50-59 years with renal cell carcinoma. In DNA, the CDR3 is TGTGCCAGCAGCTCCGGGGTGAGCTACGAGCAGTACTTC. Residues: CASSSGVSYEQYF.